This TCR beta chain came from a study of neurological immune-mediated disorders. There are many counts of this clonotype. V dropped 6 bases and J dropped 3 bases, with 12 bases sitting between them. The CDR3 runs 14 residues. Germline CDR1 and CDR2: MNHEY and SVGAGI. Every sequencing run produced over 160 million TCR-beta sequences, and the sequences from any one run covered 15-18 subjects. TCRdb ran MiXCR on the 5' RACE reads and lists one entry per CDR3 protein. Seen here are tens of thousands of distinct CDR3 sequences, less than 8.5% observed once, and the top ten hold less than 4.5%. The controls, all healthy individuals, were blood bank volunteers in Maryland, USA. For the unsorted libraries, 2 million PBMCs stored at -80 C served as input.

Material: PBMCs. The chain combines TRBV6-5 with TRBJ2-1; perhaps TRBD1 as D (6 bases). The receptor was derived from a woman between 40 and 50 years old in good health. CDR3 in amino acids: CASRPGRGYNEQFF. For the CDR3, the DNA is TGTGCCAGCAGGCCAGGCAGGGGCTACAATGAGCAGTTCTTC.